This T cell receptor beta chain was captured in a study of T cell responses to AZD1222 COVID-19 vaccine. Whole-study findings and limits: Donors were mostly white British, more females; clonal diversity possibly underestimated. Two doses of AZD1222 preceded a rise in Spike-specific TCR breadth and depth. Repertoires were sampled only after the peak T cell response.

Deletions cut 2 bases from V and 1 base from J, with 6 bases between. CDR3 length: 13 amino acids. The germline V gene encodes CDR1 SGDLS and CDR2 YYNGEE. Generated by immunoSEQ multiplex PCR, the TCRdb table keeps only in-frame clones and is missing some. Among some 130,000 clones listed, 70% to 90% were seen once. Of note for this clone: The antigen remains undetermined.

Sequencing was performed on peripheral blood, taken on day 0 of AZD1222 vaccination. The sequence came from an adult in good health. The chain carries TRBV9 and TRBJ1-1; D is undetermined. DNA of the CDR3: TGTGCCAGCAGCGTGGGGTCGAACACTGAAGCTTTCTTT. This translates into CASSVGSNTEAFF. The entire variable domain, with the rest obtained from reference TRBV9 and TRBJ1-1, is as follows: DSGVTQTPKHLITATGQRVTLRCSPRSGDLSVYWYQQSLDQGLQFLIQYYNGEERAKGNILERFSAQQFPDLHSELNLSSLELGDSALYFCASSVGSNTEAFFGQGTRLTVV.